This TCR beta chain came from a study of T-cell memory formation after mild COVID-19. Across the whole study: TCR clusters mostly belonged to single donors. General observations from the study: Unconfirmed was the SARS-CoV-2 specificity of second-wave clones that peaked on day 37. Of the contracting clones, CD4+ ones lay mainly in CM and EM, and CD8+ ones in EMRA. Memory sampled before infection contained some responding clones, suggesting cross-reactive memory joined.

Via MiXCR, TCRdb re-called the 5' RACE reads, giving one row per CDR3 protein. The sample yields around 510,000 distinct CDR3 sequences, 20% to 25% seen once. V dropped 6 bases and J dropped 10; count of bases not matched to a gene: 17. The CDR3 runs 17 residues. As concerns this clonotype: The antigen is undetermined.

The sample comprised PBMCs or a T cell subset sorted from them (not recorded which). The chain is built from TRBV12-3 or TRBV12-4 and TRBJ2-1, with 11 bases fitting TRBD2. This receptor was obtained from an adult woman who had mild COVID-19 (a few samples of this study predate the infection). Cell type and time point are not known. The CDR3 bases are TGTGCCAGCAGCCCCACTAGCGGGAGTTTTTGGGTTCGAGAGCAGTTCTTC. Its translation is CASSPTSGSFWVREQFF.